A single sample gave rise to the 15 T cell receptor beta chains below, sequenced in a study of cytomegalovirus exposure and HLA in healthy donors. A multiplex PCR was run with 60 Vbeta primers and 13 Jbeta primers. The assay was immunoSEQ multiplex PCR, and TCRdb's table has in-frame clones only and misses some. In the table there are about 150,000 clones, 73% of which are singletons. Specimen: PBMCs. The source of these receptors is a woman aged 18-35 years in good health and CMV-seronegative.

V usage is TRBV15 and J usage is TRBJ1-2; D is perhaps TRBD1 (5 bases). The CDR3 consists of 14 residues. Germline assignment: CDR1 LNHNV and CDR2 YYDKDF (reference sequence). Trimming took off 5 bases at V and 3 bases at J, with 13 bases between the two ends. CDR3 sequence: CATSAGRGDYGYTF. The CDR3 DNA follows: TGTGCCACCAGCGCGGGGCGAGGGGACTATGGCTACACCTTC.

The chain joins TRBV5-1 to TRBJ2-7; 8 bases fit TRBD2. V was clipped by 5 bases and J by 2 bases; unmatched bases: 9. The germline gives CDR1 SGHRS, CDR2 YFSETQ. The CDR3 covers 15 residues. CDR3 region: CASSSPGGAPYEQYF. The CDR3 bases are TGCGCCAGCAGTTCTCCCGGGGGGGCCCCCTACGAGCAGTACTTC.

This sequence joins TRBV7-9 and TRBJ1-3, with unresolved D. Trimming took off 4 bases at V and 0 bases at J, with 13 bases between the two ends. Germline CDR1 SEHNR, CDR2 FQNEAQ (reference sequence). This CDR3 has 16 amino acids. The CDR3 nucleotides read TGTGCCAGCAGCTCCGCGACCGGGAACTCTGGAAACACCATATATTTT. This codes for CASSSATGNSGNTIYF.

This clone appeared a single time. The chain recombines TRBV2 with TRBJ1-1, with 8 bases aligning to TRBD1. The germline V gene encodes CDR1 SNHLY and CDR2 FYNNEI. The CDR3 length is 14 residues. V trimming: 6 bases; J trimming: 7 bases; junction bases outside the gene matches: 10. CDR3 in amino acids: CASRPQGGMDEAFF. CDR3 coding DNA: TGTGCCAGCAGGCCACAGGGGGGTATGGATGAAGCTTTCTTT.

A remark on this clone: The junction does not match germline at one end; this may be a read error. V usage is TRBV14 and J usage is TRBJ1-1; D may be TRBD1 (5 bases). The CDR3 has 13 amino acids. The germline CDR1 and CDR2 sequences are SGHDN and FVKESK. DNA for the CDR3: TGTACCAGCAGCCAAGGCAGGACAACTGAAGCTTTCTTT. Amino acid sequence: CTSSQGRTTEAFF.

The V gene is TRBV18, the J gene TRBJ2-2, with 9 bases lining up with TRBD2. Germline loops: CDR1 KGHSH, CDR2 LQKENI. Trimming took 6 bases from V and 5 from J; bases not matched to a gene: 7. The CDR3 covers 15 residues. This CDR3 reads CASSSGLAGTGELFF. CDR3 sequence (DNA): TGTGCCAGCTCCTCGGGACTAGCTGGTACCGGGGAGCTGTTTTTT.

This clone has just one count. The chain combines TRBV9 with TRBJ2-7; the match to TRBD2 covers 7 bases. Germline V gives CDR1 SGDLS, CDR2 YYNGEE. Trimming removed 4 bases from V and 2 bases from J; junction bases left unmatched: 12. This CDR3 region has 16 residues. CDR3: CASSSRKVAGTYEQYF. The CDR3 nucleotides are TGTGCCAGCAGCTCCCGTAAGGTAGCGGGCACCTACGAGCAGTACTTC.

This clone has only a few counts. This chain joins TRBV29-1 and TRBJ2-3; D ambiguous. Trimming removed 7 bases from V and 3 bases from J, with 5 bases in between. The germline gives CDR1 SQVTM, CDR2 ANQGSEA. The CDR3 totals 10 residues. This chain's CDR3 is CSGYTDTQYF. The CDR3 DNA follows: TGCAGCGGTTATACAGATACGCAGTATTTT.

This chain uses TRBV7-2 with TRBJ2-7; D not resolved. V was clipped by 3 bases and J by 3 bases, with 21 bases between them. The germline V gene has CDR1 SGHTA and CDR2 FQGNSA. The length of the CDR3 is 17 residues. DNA for the CDR3: TGTGCCAGCAGCTTGCCCGTCAACGGGTGGTTTCTCTACGAGCAGTACTTC. It encodes CASSLPVNGWFLYEQYF.

J is TRBJ1-1 and V is TRBV7-9; 9 positions match TRBD1. The V and J ends lost 5 bases and 0 bases, in that order; junction bases with no gene match: 7. The CDR3 spans 16 residues. Looked up from germline, CDR1 is SEHNR and CDR2 is FQNEAQ (reference sequence). The CDR3 DNA sequence: TGTGCCAGCAGCGCTACAGGGGGCTCGATGAACACTGAAGCTTTCTTT. Its protein product is CASSATGGSMNTEAFF.

The V and J genes are TRBV5-4 and TRBJ2-5; 7 bases align to TRBD1. Germline values: CDR1 SGHNT, CDR2 YYREEE (reference sequence). The J segment lost 1 base and the V segment lost 2 bases, leaving 8 bases of the junction unmatched. The CDR3 consists of 16 residues. Written as DNA, the CDR3 is TGTGCCAGCAGCTTTCCGGGACAGCCAACCCAAGAGACCCAGTACTTC. This sequence encodes CASSFPGQPTQETQYF. Looking up the rest from reference TRBV5-4 and TRBJ2-5 gives the full variable domain: ETGVTQSPTHLIKTRGQQVTLRCSSQSGHNTVSWYQQALGQGPQFIFQYYREEENGRGNFPPRFSGLQFPNYSSELNVNALELDDSALYLCASSFPGQPTQETQYFGPGTRLLVL.

This clone was recorded once. This rearrangement joins TRBV5-1 to TRBJ2-1, with 9 bases that match TRBD2. CDR1 is SGHRS and CDR2 is YFSETQ in the germline V gene. The ends lost 0 bases at V and 4 bases at J; junction bases unmatched: 5. The CDR3 is 16 residues long. The CDR3 coding sequence is TGCGCCAGCAGCTTGGTTTCTAGCGGGGCATACAATGAGCAGTTCTTC. This sequence encodes CASSLVSSGAYNEQFF.

The chain couples TRBV5-6 to TRBJ2-3; 8 positions agree with TRBD1. Germline V gene lookup returns CDR1 SGHDT and CDR2 YYEEEE. The CDR3 loop spans 15 amino acids. V was pared by 4 bases and J by 4 bases, with 8 bases of the junction left unmatched. The CDR3 region has the DNA TGTGCCAGCAGCGGCCGTCAGGGGGCAGCAGATACGCAGTATTTT. It translates to CASSGRQGAADTQYF.

The V call is TRBV9, the J call TRBJ2-2; 7 bases agree with TRBD2. After removal of 6 bases from V and 7 bases from J, the junction contained 12 bases not matched to a gene. There are 15 residues in the CDR3. Germline CDR1 reads SGDLS; CDR2 reads YYNGEE. CDR3 coding DNA: TGTGCCAGCACCCCCGGCGGGGGAAGAGTCGGGGAGCTGTTTTTT. The encoded protein is CASTPGGGRVGELFF.

The J gene is TRBJ2-1, the V gene TRBV28; D unresolved. Trimming removed 2 bases at V and 12 bases at J, with 11 bases between. The CDR3 loop spans 12 amino acids. Germline assignment: CDR1 MDHEN and CDR2 SYDVKM. The CDR3: CASSLVGGAQFF. The CDR3 coding sequence is TGTGCCAGCAGTTTAGTAGGCGGAGCGCAGTTCTTC.